Given below is one T cell receptor beta chain in context. The data stem from a study of blood T cell repertoires in COVID-19. Study-wide background: The origin of the acute and convalescent COVID-19 samples was the United States, Italy and Spain. T cells, B-cell-depleted T cells, or PBMCs provided the cDNA or gDNA that served as material.

Source study methods: Reference gene primer amplification in the assay estimated nucleated cell counts. Only in-frame clones appear in the TCRdb table, and some are missing; sequencing was by immunoSEQ multiplex PCR. V, J and clone size are those of that table, while D and trimming were read from the DNA. Here the sample spans about 170,000 clones, 88% being singletons. Losses at the gene ends were 4 bases for V and 0 bases for J; bases not matched to a gene: 3. The CDR3 runs 15 residues. Germline V CDR1 and CDR2: SGHRS, YFSETQ. Material: peripheral blood. The chain recombines TRBV5-1 with TRBJ2-2; 7 positions agree with TRBD2. This sequence originates from a man in his forties or fifties who had recovered from COVID-19. The CDR3 region has the DNA TGCGCCAGCAGCGTGAGCGGGGCGAACACCGGGGAGCTGTTTTTT. As protein: CASSVSGANTGELFF.